Listed below are T cell receptor beta chains from one sample, sequenced in a study of T-cell memory formation after mild COVID-19. TCRdb ran MiXCR on the 5' RACE reads and lists one entry per CDR3 protein. The profile shows roughly 450,000 distinct CDR3 sequences, 15% to 20% of them singletons. The sample taken for sequencing was PBMCs or a T cell subset sorted from them (not recorded which). Source of these receptors: an adult woman who had mild COVID-19 (a few samples of this study predate the infection). Cell type and time point are not known. The CDR3 runs from the conserved cysteine through the conserved F or W. D genes are given only for firm matches. A row's size may be missing; if present it is once, few, many or a size class.

TRBJ2-5 TRBV2 TRBD1 - CASSEELVLGTESSETQYF TGTGCCAGCAGTGAAGAATTAGTACTTGGGACAGAATCTTCAGAGACCCAGTACTTC
TRBJ1-6 TRBV7-9 - - CASSLGDTHRAGLHF TGTGCCAGCAGCTTAGGCGACACCCATCGCGCGGGTCTCCACTTT
TRBJ1-2 TRBV5-6 - few CASSLGGLSNYGYTF TGTGCCAGCAGCTTGGGGGGATTGTCGAACTATGGCTACACCTTC
TRBJ2-7 TRBV6-2/TRBV6-3 - - CASSDTLSGYYEQYF TGTGCCAGCAGCGATACCCTTAGCGGTTACTACGAGCAGTACTTC
TRBJ2-3 TRBV2 - few CASSENRDTQYF TGTGCCAGCAGTGAAAACCGAGATACGCAGTATTTT
TRBJ2-5 TRBV20-1 TRBD2 - CSAGLTSGETQYF TGCAGTGCTGGCCTCACTAGCGGAGAGACCCAGTACTTC
TRBJ2-7 TRBV24-1 - few CATSDPASASYEQYF TGTGCCACCAGTGATCCAGCCTCCGCTTCCTACGAGCAGTACTTC
TRBJ2-3 TRBV12-5 TRBD2 few CASGQLTGGSTDTQYF TGTGCTAGTGGCCAGCTCACGGGGGGTAGCACAGATACGCAGTATTTT
TRBJ2-1 TRBV7-8 - few CASSFWGEVEQFF TGTGCCAGCAGCTTCTGGGGGGAGGTTGAGCAGTTCTTC
TRBJ1-5 TRBV4-3 - - CASSQDRPQPQHF TGCGCCAGCAGCCAAGATCGTCCGCAGCCCCAGCATTTT
TRBJ2-1 TRBV5-1 - few CASRAKGDPGPYNEQFF TGCGCCAGCAGAGCCAAGGGGGATCCGGGGCCCTACAATGAGCAGTTCTTC
TRBJ1-5 TRBV12-3/TRBV12-4 TRBD1 few CASSKASGGRNQPQHF TGTGCCAGCAGTAAGGCGTCAGGGGGCCGCAATCAGCCCCAGCATTTT
TRBJ2-5 TRBV7-9 TRBD1 few CASSSPGQHQETQYF TGTGCCAGCAGCTCCCCGGGACAGCACCAAGAGACCCAGTACTTC
TRBJ1-2 TRBV27 - - CASSSIRMESYTF TGTGCCAGCAGCAGTATCAGAATGGAGAGCTACACCTTC
TRBJ2-5 TRBV7-9 - - CASHPGEEETQYF TGTGCCAGCCACCCAGGGGAGGAAGAGACCCAGTACTTC
TRBJ2-7 TRBV20-1 - - CSARERQIWSEQYF TGCAGTGCTAGAGAGCGGCAGATATGGAGCGAGCAGTACTTC
TRBJ2-1 TRBV12-3/TRBV12-4 TRBD1 few CASSRGQGTYNEQFF TGTGCCAGCAGCCGGGGACAGGGCACCTACAATGAGCAGTTCTTC
TRBJ2-3 TRBV7-2 - - CASRWTPTLADTKYF TGTGCCAGCAGGTGGACCCCTACTTTGGCAGATACGAAGTATTTT
TRBJ2-3 TRBV19 TRBD1 - CASSRSQGSTDTQYF TGTGCCAGTAGTAGATCACAGGGGTCGACAGATACGCAGTATTTT
TRBJ2-3 TRBV5-6 - few CASSVADFPYTQYF TGTGCCAGCAGCGTCGCAGATTTCCCCTATACGCAGTATTTT
TRBJ2-6 TRBV18 - - CASSRETPSYGANVLTF TGTGCCAGCTCACGGGAGACACCCTCCTATGGGGCCAACGTCCTGACTTTC
TRBJ2-7 TRBV5-1 - many CASSPEGYEQYF TGCGCCAGCAGCCCGGAGGGTTACGAGCAGTACTTC
TRBJ1-1 TRBV7-9 - - CASSPQTGTTYTEAFF TGTGCCAGCAGCCCTCAGACCGGGACAACCTACACTGAAGCTTTCTTT
TRBJ2-7 TRBV20-1 TRBD1 few CSARGTGVDYEQYF TGCAGTGCTAGGGGGACAGGGGTCGACTACGAGCAGTACTTC
TRBJ2-1 TRBV5-1 TRBD1 few CASSSLQGESYNEQFF TGCGCCAGCAGCTCTTTACAGGGGGAGTCCTACAATGAGCAGTTCTTC
TRBJ2-7 TRBV24-1 TRBD2 few CATSDPSGSVDEQYF TGTGCCACCAGTGATCCTAGCGGGAGTGTTGACGAGCAGTACTTC
TRBJ2-7 TRBV7-6 - few CASSLISRGVSYEQYF TGTGCCAGCAGCTTAATTTCTCGCGGGGTCAGCTACGAGCAGTACTTC
TRBJ1-5 TRBV13 - few CASSLTVNQPQHF TGTGCCAGCAGCTTGACAGTCAATCAGCCCCAGCATTTT
TRBJ1-3 TRBV11-2 - few CASTAVSGNTIYF TGTGCCAGCACTGCCGTCTCTGGAAACACCATATATTTT
TRBJ1-2 TRBV6-2/TRBV6-3 - few CASSHSNTISAGYGYTF TGTGCCAGCAGTCACAGCAACACTATCAGCGCCGGCTATGGCTACACCTTC
TRBJ2-7 TRBV6-5 - - CASSYGVGDFLDEQYF TGTGCCAGCAGTTATGGGGTGGGTGACTTCTTGGACGAGCAGTACTTC
TRBJ1-5 TRBV7-8 - - CASSLARVGNQPQHF TGTGCCAGCAGCTTAGCCAGGGTCGGCAATCAGCCCCAGCATTTT
TRBJ2-1 TRBV24-1 - few CATSLYNEQFF TGTGCCACCTCCTTATACAATGAGCAGTTCTTC
TRBJ2-7 TRBV5-1 - - CASSLKWASYEQYF TGCGCCAGCAGCCTCAAATGGGCCTCCTACGAGCAGTACTTC
TRBJ2-1 TRBV9 - - CASSVMESVTEQFF TGTGCCAGCAGCGTGATGGAGTCAGTCACTGAGCAGTTCTTC
TRBJ2-3 TRBV5-1 - few CASRDLAGDTQYF TGCGCCAGCAGAGACCTAGCAGGAGATACGCAGTATTTT
TRBJ1-1 TRBV12-3/TRBV12-4 TRBD1 few CASSLDPTGGKNTEAFF TGTGCCAGCAGTTTAGACCCAACAGGGGGCAAGAACACTGAAGCTTTCTTT
TRBJ1-1 TRBV4-1 - - CASSQSGARGTEAFF TGCGCCAGCAGTCAGTCGGGGGCCAGGGGCACTGAAGCTTTCTTT
TRBJ2-7 TRBV4-1 - few CASSGGGPTYEQYF TGCGCCAGCAGCGGCGGGGGCCCCACCTACGAGCAGTACTTC